Below, 26 T cell receptor beta chains from the same sample are listed, as sequenced in a study of blood T cell repertoires in COVID-19 (dated by TCRdb to 2020 to 2022). Receptor amplification or capture employed the immunoSEQ multiplex PCR assay. TCRdb took over this immuneACCESS table, retaining in-frame rearrangements with V and J assigned. Such tables are incomplete; in checked studies, under half of the missing clones stem from an unresolved V gene, and the remainder is unexplained. This sample has more than 300,000 clones in its table, and just under 90% of those were observed once. The ten largest account for more than 9% of the sample. Sequencing was performed on PBMCs or T cells enriched from blood (not recorded which). The source of these receptors is a woman aged 25 to 39 who had recovered from COVID-19.

CDR3 protein: CASSHDLTLRGNQPQHF. CDR3 bases: TGCGCCAGCAGCCACGACCTTACTTTAAGGGGGAATCAGCCCCAGCATTTT. The rearrangement links TRBV4-3 to TRBJ1-5; tentative D call: TRBD1 (6 bases). V was pared by 3 bases and J by 4 bases, with 19 bases between. The CDR3 covers 17 residues. Germline values: CDR1 LGHNA, CDR2 YSLEER.

J is TRBJ2-1 and V is TRBV19; 11 nucleotides line up with TRBD2. Germline-derived CDR1 and CDR2 are LNHDA and SQIVND (reference sequence). This CDR3 has 18 residues. Germline trimming cut 5 bases from V and 0 bases from J; bases unmatched to any gene: 9. The chain's CDR3 is CASSGSGTSGFSYNEQFF. Written as DNA, the CDR3 is TGTGCCAGTAGTGGCTCCGGGACTAGCGGATTCTCCTACAATGAGCAGTTCTTC.

This clone was found a few times. V and J are TRBV15 and TRBJ2-3, with a possible D match to TRBD2 (5 bases). V was cut by 4 bases and J by 0 bases, with 14 bases left in between. This CDR3 comprises 16 residues. CDR1 is LNHNV and CDR2 is YYDKDF in the germline V gene (reference sequence). The DNA for the CDR3 is TGTGCCACCAGCACGAGACTAACCCGAAGCACAGATACGCAGTATTTT. Encoded protein: CATSTRLTRSTDTQYF.

This chain links TRBV3-1 (or the pseudogene TRBV3-2) with TRBJ2-5, with D perhaps matching TRBD2 (5 bases). Germline V CDR1 and CDR2: LGHDT, YNNKEL (reference sequence). Trimming took off 1 base at V and 3 bases at J, with 12 bases between the two ends. This CDR3 has 15 residues. The CDR3 reads CASSQGTRREETQYF. As DNA, the CDR3 is TGTGCCAGCAGCCAAGGTACTAGAAGGGAAGAGACCCAGTACTTC.

The V call is TRBV4-1, the J call TRBJ2-7, with TRBD1 matching over 10 bases. CDR3 length: 15 amino acids. Germline V gene lookup returns CDR1 MGHRA and CDR2 YSYEKL. V lost 1 base to trimming and J lost 3 bases; unmatched junction nucleotides: 3. The CDR3 coding sequence is TGCGCCAGCAGCCAAGCCGGGACAGGGGTCTACGAGCAGTACTTC. This codes for CASSQAGTGVYEQYF.

The rearrangement uses TRBV4-1 and TRBJ1-2, with 8 bases identical to TRBD1. Per the germline V gene, CDR1 is MGHRA and CDR2 is YSYEKL. J was trimmed by 3 bases and V by 2 bases; bases with no gene match: 8. The CDR3 consists of 16 residues. The CDR3 DNA sequence: TGCGCCAGCAGCCAATTAAGTGCAGGGGGCCACTATGGCTACACCTTC. Translating it yields CASSQLSAGGHYGYTF.

The chain carries TRBV2 and TRBJ2-1, with 13 bases fitting TRBD2. Trimming cost V 5 bases and J 6 bases; bases outside gene matches: 4. CDR3 length: 15 residues. Germline loops: CDR1 SNHLY, CDR2 FYNNEI. The CDR3 DNA follows: TGTGCCAGCAGTCGGACTAGCGGGAGCCCCAATGAGCAGTTCTTC. This gives the protein CASSRTSGSPNEQFF.

This clone was found once. V gene TRBV5-1 combines with J gene TRBJ2-2; 14 bases are shared with TRBD2. The V and J ends lost 5 bases and 1 base, in that order; junction bases with no gene match: 4. The V gene's germline CDR1 is SGHRS and CDR2 YFSETQ. The CDR3 sequence is 17 residues long. The CDR3 DNA is TGCGCCAGCAGACGCGGGACTAGCGGGGGGAACACCGGGGAGCTGTTTTTT. Protein product: CASRRGTSGGNTGELFF.

The J gene is TRBJ2-3, the V gene TRBV3-1 (or the pseudogene TRBV3-2); 11 bases match TRBD1. V shed 2 bases, J shed 8 bases, and the junction held 6 bases outside the gene matches. Germline-derived CDR1 and CDR2 are LGHDT and YNNKEL (reference sequence). The CDR3 loop spans 15 amino acids. The CDR3 is CASSQSGTGGFTQYF. CDR3 sequence (DNA): TGTGCCAGCAGCCAATCAGGGACAGGGGGGTTTACGCAGTATTTT.

The V call is TRBV2, the J call TRBJ1-3, with D possibly matching TRBD1 (5 bases). CDR1 and CDR2 (germline): SNHLY, FYNNEI. Trimming cost V 6 bases and J 2 bases, with 8 bases left between them. This CDR3 comprises 13 residues. The CDR3 loop is CASRKGPGNTIYF. Written as DNA, the CDR3 is TGTGCCAGCAGGAAGGGGCCTGGAAACACCATATATTTT.

The rearrangement uses TRBV7-9 and TRBJ2-4, with TRBD1 identical over 7 bases. CDR3 length: 15 residues. CDR1 is SEHNR, CDR2 FQNEAQ, per germline (reference sequence). V shed 1 base and J 6 bases; nucleotides not matched to a gene: 6. The CDR3 DNA reads as TGTGCCAGCAGCTTAGTTGGGGACAGTGGAAACATTCAGTACTTC. The encoded protein is CASSLVGDSGNIQYF.

The chain combines TRBV3-1 (or the pseudogene TRBV3-2) with TRBJ1-2; perhaps TRBD1 as D (6 bases). With 2 bases removed from V and 6 bases from J, the gap between germline ends came to 10 bases. CDR1 LGHDT and CDR2 YNNKEL come from the germline V gene (reference sequence). The CDR3 contains 13 residues. CDR3 loop: CASSQRQANGYTF. The CDR3 nucleotides read TGTGCCAGCAGCCAAAGACAGGCGAATGGCTACACCTTC.

The rearrangement joins TRBV5-6 to TRBJ1-6; 7 bases are shared with TRBD1. Germline V gene data show CDR1 as SGHDT and CDR2 as YYEEEE. CDR3 size: 16 residues. Trimming cost V 4 bases and J 9 bases; bases outside gene matches: 13. The DNA for the CDR3 is TGTGCCAGCAGCGCACCGGGACAGTGGTTAGGTTCACCCCTCCACTTT. This codes for CASSAPGQWLGSPLHF.

CDR3 nucleotides: TGTGCCAGCAGCCCACCCAGAGGTGGGGGCCTACAAGAGACCCAGTACTTC. Residues: CASSPPRGGGLQETQYF. The V and J genes are TRBV7-9 and TRBJ2-5; possibly TRBD1 for D (6 bases). The CDR3 runs to 17 residues. CDR1 is SEHNR, CDR2 FQNEAQ, per germline (reference sequence). The germline V and J ends were trimmed by 5 bases and 2 bases, with 21 bases remaining between them.

The V gene is TRBV2, the J gene TRBJ2-3; D is ambiguous. V lost 6 bases and J lost 0, with 16 bases in between. The CDR3 runs 16 residues. CDR1 SNHLY and CDR2 FYNNEI come from the germline V gene. CDR3 region: CASSDLLYASTDTQYF. CDR3 coding DNA: TGTGCCAGCAGCGACTTGCTTTATGCTAGCACAGATACGCAGTATTTT.

The chain joins TRBV18 to TRBJ2-7, with 12 bases aligning to TRBD2. This CDR3 spans 14 amino acids. Germline V gene lookup returns CDR1 KGHSH and CDR2 LQKENI. Trimming took 2 bases from V and 7 from J; bases not matched to a gene: 3. Here the CDR3 DNA reads TGTGCCAGCTCACCAGCTAGCGGGAGGGAAGAGCAGTACTTC. Protein sequence: CASSPASGREEQYF.

V and J are TRBV5-5 and TRBJ1-1; D gene uncertain. The V end lost 2 bases, the J end lost 11 bases, and 10 bases lay between the germline ends. There are 11 residues in the CDR3. CDR1 is SGHKS, CDR2 YYEKEE, per germline (reference sequence). The CDR3 nucleotides are TGTGCCAGCAGCTTTATAGCTGGGGCTTTCTTT. Amino acid sequence: CASSFIAGAFF.

This chain's CDR3 is CASSLTHGTSGSWNTGELFF. CDR3 DNA: TGTGCCAGCAGCTTAACCCACGGGACTAGCGGGAGTTGGAACACCGGGGAGCTGTTTTTT. The genes are TRBV7-8 and TRBJ2-2, with 14 nucleotides matching TRBD2. The CDR3 is 20 residues long. Germline V gives CDR1 SGHVS, CDR2 FQNEAQ. The J segment lost 1 base and the V segment lost 2 bases, leaving 9 bases of the junction unmatched. Full variable domain (missing parts from reference TRBV7-8 and TRBJ2-2): GAGVSQSPRYKVAKRGQDVALRCDPISGHVSLFWYQQALGQGPEFLTYFQNEAQLDKSGLPSDRFFAERPEGSVSTLKIQRTQQEDSAVYLCASSLTHGTSGSWNTGELFFGEGSRLTVL.

The chain uses TRBV28 and TRBJ2-1, with TRBD2 matching 16 bases. Germline CDR1 is MDHEN and CDR2 is SYDVKM. This CDR3 has 17 amino acids. J lost 8 bases, V lost 4 bases, and 8 bases had no gene match. Here the CDR3 reads CASSWGLAGGFVYEQFF. The CDR3 DNA reads as TGTGCCAGCAGTTGGGGACTAGCGGGAGGGTTTGTTTATGAGCAGTTCTTC.

CDR3 coding DNA: TGTGCCAGCAGTTTGGGCAGGGGGGCTGGGGCCAACGTCCTGACTTTC. Translated, it gives CASSLGRGAGANVLTF. The rearrangement uses TRBV28 and TRBJ2-6; perhaps TRBD1 as D (7 bases). The germline V and J ends were trimmed by 3 bases and 2 bases, with 11 bases remaining between them. This CDR3 has 16 residues. Germline loops: CDR1 MDHEN, CDR2 SYDVKM.

The gene calls are TRBV6-5 and TRBJ2-7, with TRBD1 as a possible D gene (5 bases). This CDR3 has 13 amino acids. Germline CDR1 and CDR2: MNHEY and SVGAGI. V was trimmed by 4 bases and J by 5 bases, leaving 12 bases between them. Here the CDR3 reads CASSSGSRNEQYF. The CDR3 DNA sequence: TGTGCCAGCAGTTCAGGGTCACGGAACGAGCAGTACTTC.

This clone was seen only a few times. The chain carries TRBV7-3 and TRBJ2-2, with TRBD1 as a possible D gene (6 bases). CDR1 and CDR2 from the germline V gene are SGHTA and FQGTGA. Trimming took off 6 bases at V and 0 bases at J, with 11 bases between the two ends. This CDR3 region has 15 residues. The CDR3 sequence: CASSKGQPNTGELFF. In DNA form, the CDR3 reads TGTGCCAGCAGTAAAGGACAGCCGAACACCGGGGAGCTGTTTTTT.

In this sample, this clone turned up a few times. The chain has TRBV7-9 and TRBJ1-2; TRBD1 matches 8 bases. Trimming cost V 5 bases and J 14 bases; bases outside gene matches: 4. Germline CDR1 SEHNR, CDR2 FQNEAQ (reference sequence). This CDR3 is 10 amino acids long. This CDR3 reads CASSPTGGTF. In DNA form, the CDR3 reads TGTGCCAGCAGCCCTACAGGGGGTACCTTC.

This chain connects TRBV2 to TRBJ2-7; D remains unclear. CDR3 length equals 12 residues. The V and J ends lost 10 bases and 5 bases respectively, with 15 bases between them. Germline lookup yields CDR1 SNHLY and CDR2 FYNNEI. The CDR3 here is CATGSVYHEQYF. CDR3 bases: TGTGCCACCGGGTCCGTTTACCACGAGCAGTACTTC.

V gene TRBV15 combines with J gene TRBJ2-2, with a tentative D call TRBD2 (6 bases). Trimming took 0 bases from V and 5 from J, leaving 13 bases between them. Per germline, CDR1 LNHNV and CDR2 YYDKDF (reference sequence). This CDR3 spans 16 amino acids. CDR3 DNA sequence: TGTGCCACCAGCAGAGATCGGAGGGTGAGGACCGGGGAGCTGTTTTTT. The encoded protein is CATSRDRRVRTGELFF.

This chain connects TRBV7-2 to TRBJ2-5; D is perhaps TRBD2 (5 bases). CDR1 SGHTA and CDR2 FQGNSA come from the germline V gene. Trimming took off 1 base at V and 8 bases at J, with 17 bases between the two ends. CDR3 length: 15 amino acids. CDR3 protein: CASSLVAGGRDTQYF. CDR3 nucleotide sequence: TGTGCCAGCAGCTTAGTCGCAGGAGGACGAGACACCCAGTACTTC.